What follows describes a single T cell receptor (beta chain). Libraries were prepared by immunoSEQ multiplex PCR; TCRdb keeps only in-frame clonotypes and omits some of them. Of approximately 460,000 clones in the sample, roughly nine tenths are singletons; the top ten hold 1.7%. Treatment of the sample: over 15 received Ad26.COV2.S at low or high dose, single or two shots; roughly five received placebo; per-sample allocation not given. The study sampled participants on day 63 after the first vaccine or placebo injection. The sample is drawn from a study of Ad26.COV2.S vaccination and SARS-CoV-2 variants. CDR1 and CDR2 (germline): SGHKS, YYEKEE (reference sequence). Trimming took 0 bases from V and 5 from J, leaving 11 bases between them. This CDR3 comprises 15 residues.

The sequenced sample was peripheral blood, obtained in a trial of Ad26.COV2.S vaccine versus placebo. The clonotype was recovered from a person between 18 and 65 years old who received the Ad26.COV2.S COVID-19 vaccine or a placebo. The chain carries TRBV5-5 and TRBJ2-2; D perhaps matches TRBD1 (6 bases). CDR3 residues: CASSLETGRTGELFF. Written as DNA, the CDR3 is TGTGCCAGCAGCTTGGAAACAGGGAGAACCGGGGAGCTGTTTTTT.